This TCR beta chain was retrieved from a study of identical twins. Findings and caveats of the study: Zero-insertion findings could be partly confounded by invariant cells (MAIT and iNKT cells). Compared with models, monozygotic twins showed more out-of-frame TCR alpha sharing.

A single record per CDR3 protein comes from TCRdb applying MiXCR to the 5' RACE reads. The sample has 310,000 or so distinct CDR3 sequences, 6.5% to 9.5% seen once. The length of the CDR3 is 11 residues. The V and J ends lost 8 bases and 5 bases, in that order; junction bases with no gene match: 0. Germline loops: CDR1 WNHNN, CDR2 SYGVQD (reference sequence). Healthy Caucasians were all of the donors. Turning to this clonotype: Its antigen is unidentified.

The sample was also reused in another study, on yellow fever vaccine responses in identical twins. Per that paper: Vaccine T cell responses of twins reportedly seemed partly convergent and partly personalized.

This clonotype was sampled from a woman between 18 and 30 years old in good health. The sequenced sample was memory (CD45RO+) T cells sorted from blood. This chain uses TRBV10-1 with TRBJ2-7; 10 nucleotides agree with TRBD1. The CDR3 is CASGTGDEQYF. For the CDR3, the DNA is TGCGCCAGCGGGACAGGGGACGAGCAGTACTTC.